The next 2 T cell receptor beta chains were all read from a single sample in a study of chemoradiotherapy in HPV16-positive cancers. Sequenced by immunoSEQ multiplex PCR; TCRdb stores in-frame clones only, minus some. The table shows about 17,000 clones, with 85% to 95% occurring only once. Sequenced material: blood, taken from a patient who underwent chemoradiotherapy. The receptors were sampled from a human donor with HPV-associated anogenital cancer.

J is TRBJ2-3 and V is TRBV7-2; possibly TRBD1 or TRBD2 for D (6 bases each). CDR3 size: 15 residues. Between the trimmed V and J ends, which lost 5 bases and 4 bases, there was a span of 16 bases. Per the germline V gene, CDR1 is SGHTA and CDR2 is FQGNSA. The CDR3 DNA reads as TGTGCCAGCAGCCTTTCACGGGGGCGCGCAGATACGCAGTATTTT. This translates into CASSLSRGRADTQYF.

The rearrangement joins TRBV5-1 to TRBJ1-5; weak D call: TRBD1 (5 bases). Trimming left V 0 bases short and J 2 bases short, with 12 bases between. Germline assignment: CDR1 SGHRS and CDR2 YFSETQ. The length of the CDR3 is 16 residues. CDR3 protein: CASSLEPRGGNQPQHF. The CDR3 DNA sequence: TGCGCCAGCAGCTTGGAACCACGAGGGGGCAATCAGCCCCAGCATTTT. The full variable domain, in which reference TRBV5-1 and TRBJ1-5 provide the parts outside the CDR3, is KAGVTQTPRYLIKTRGQQVTLSCSPISGHRSVSWYQQTPGQGLQFLFEYFSETQRNKGNFPGRFSGRQFSNSRSEMNVSTLELGDSALYLCASSLEPRGGNQPQHFGDGTRLSIL.